This T cell receptor (beta chain) originates from a study of cytomegalovirus exposure and HLA in healthy donors. Primers for the PCR totalled 60 Vbeta and 13 Jbeta. Sequencing was performed with immunoSEQ multiplex PCR; in TCRdb, only in-frame clones are kept and a portion is missing. The sample comprises some 200,000 clones, about 80% of which are singletons, and 2.5% to 3% rests with the top ten. On this clone itself: Antigen specificity is unknown.

The CDR3 is 17 amino acids. Germline assignment: CDR1 MGHDK and CDR2 SYGVNS. The trim removed 5 bases at V and 1 base at J, leaving 10 bases unmatched. General observations from the study: Rare sequences made up most TCRs, while some public TCRs were found in many donors. The authors confirmed in vitro that a few CMV-associated chains were specific for CMV antigens. When analyzed later, a missense DCLRE1C variant was found to be linked to TCR beta V- and J-gene trimming.

The sample was PBMCs. The TCR originated in a woman aged 55-69 years in good health and CMV-seropositive. V gene TRBV25-1 combines with J gene TRBJ2-4; 8 bases align to TRBD1. Here the CDR3 reads CASSPPDRGMAKNIQYF. CDR3 coding DNA: TGTGCCAGCAGTCCCCCCGACAGGGGAATGGCCAAAAACATTCAGTACTTC. The variable domain in full, completed from reference TRBV25-1 and TRBJ2-4, reads EADIYQTPRYLVIGTGKKITLECSQTMGHDKMYWYQQDPGMELHLIHYSYGVNSTEKGDLSSESTVSRIRTEHFPLTLESARPSHTSQYLCASSPPDRGMAKNIQYFGAGTRLSVL.